This is a list of T cell receptor beta chains from one sample in a study of T cells and Merkel cell carcinoma outcomes. Some clones are missing from TCRdb's copy, which holds only in-frame ones; the method was immunoSEQ multiplex PCR. The sample has about 15,000 clones; about four fifths are singletons. The sample was tumor tissue from Merkel cell carcinoma. These receptors were obtained from a human donor with Merkel cell carcinoma. The CDR3 runs from the conserved cysteine through the conserved F or W. The order of the fields is CDR3 protein, J gene, V gene.

CDR3aa: CATRDTSYNEQFF
j_gene: TRBJ2-1
v_gene: TRBV6-6

CDR3aa: CASSLQGDPNYGYTF
j_gene: TRBJ1-2
v_gene: TRBV18

CDR3aa: CASSLAGLASGGDTQYF
j_gene: TRBJ2-3
v_gene: TRBV5-6

CDR3aa: CASSLGLAGTLVDEQFF
j_gene: TRBJ2-1
v_gene: TRBV7-9

CDR3aa: CAWKGQGSGQPQHF
j_gene: TRBJ1-5
v_gene: TRBV30

CDR3aa: CASSELGAGANVLTF
j_gene: TRBJ2-6
v_gene: TRBV2

CDR3aa: CASSLVQGDTEAFF
j_gene: TRBJ1-1
v_gene: TRBV7-9

CDR3aa: CASSLGQAGEQFF
j_gene: TRBJ2-1
v_gene: TRBV5-1

CDR3aa: CATRPSAGRNYGYTF
j_gene: TRBJ1-2
v_gene: TRBV28

CDR3aa: CASSPTGHTTNGELFF
j_gene: TRBJ2-2
v_gene: TRBV5-1

CDR3aa: CASTPGWTEAFF
j_gene: TRBJ1-1
v_gene: TRBV2

CDR3aa: CASSNRGQFGTAIYF
j_gene: TRBJ1-3
v_gene: TRBV28

CDR3aa: CASSRDSLSTQYF
j_gene: TRBJ2-3
v_gene: TRBV10-1

CDR3aa: CASSLYGGLTNTGELFF
j_gene: TRBJ2-2
v_gene: TRBV7-3

CDR3aa: CASSSAGGAGANVLTF
j_gene: TRBJ2-6
v_gene: TRBV19

CDR3aa: CASSSHPDRVNEKLFF
j_gene: TRBJ1-4
v_gene: TRBV5-1

CDR3aa: CASTSGSQSQHF
j_gene: TRBJ1-5
v_gene: TRBV19

CDR3aa: CAWSVRGSSGNTIYF
j_gene: TRBJ1-3
v_gene: TRBV30

CDR3aa: CASSEAGRAWEQYF
j_gene: TRBJ2-7
v_gene: TRBV10-1

CDR3aa: CSANTMEKLFF
j_gene: TRBJ1-4
v_gene: TRBV20-1

CDR3aa: CASSFTAGGSGELFF
j_gene: TRBJ2-2
v_gene: TRBV7-3

CDR3aa: CASSLDWASGYNEQFF
j_gene: TRBJ2-1
v_gene: TRBV11-3

CDR3aa: CASSVSENTEAFF
j_gene: TRBJ1-1
v_gene: TRBV9

CDR3aa: CAISRGRETEAFF
j_gene: TRBJ1-1
v_gene: TRBV10-3

CDR3aa: CASSMTGGRNEQYF
j_gene: TRBJ2-7
v_gene: TRBV6-5

CDR3aa: CASSLGSGTEAFF
j_gene: TRBJ1-1
v_gene: TRBV5-5

CDR3aa: CASRRTTEAFF
j_gene: TRBJ1-1
v_gene: TRBV6-1

CDR3aa: CASSYNGLSNQPQHF
j_gene: TRBJ1-5
v_gene: TRBV6-6

CDR3aa: CASSVGTASGNTIYF
j_gene: TRBJ1-3
v_gene: TRBV5-1

CDR3aa: CASSARNLQGETQYF
j_gene: TRBJ2-5
v_gene: TRBV18

CDR3aa: CASSTDSHMNTEAFF
j_gene: TRBJ1-1
v_gene: TRBV19

CDR3aa: CATSRATGAVEKLFF
j_gene: TRBJ1-4
v_gene: TRBV15

CDR3aa: CASTPRGTGVYSDTQYF
j_gene: TRBJ2-3
v_gene: TRBV28

CDR3aa: CASSFSEIAGGPDTQYF
j_gene: TRBJ2-3
v_gene: TRBV5-1

CDR3aa: CASSPTGAPYEQYF
j_gene: TRBJ2-7
v_gene: TRBV27

CDR3aa: CASSYSKGVYEQYF
j_gene: TRBJ2-7
v_gene: TRBV6-5

CDR3aa: CATPSPGTPGNTIYF
j_gene: TRBJ1-3
v_gene: TRBV2

CDR3aa: CASSGASGQGTFF
j_gene: TRBJ1-1
v_gene: TRBV18

CDR3aa: CASSLATGLGGANVLTF
j_gene: TRBJ2-6
v_gene: TRBV7-9

CDR3aa: CASSPLLPWVIGTGELFF
j_gene: TRBJ2-2
v_gene: TRBV4-1

CDR3aa: CASSLSGATSNQPQHF
j_gene: TRBJ1-5
v_gene: TRBV7-2

CDR3aa: CAWSGREQFF
j_gene: TRBJ2-1
v_gene: TRBV30

CDR3aa: CSVRGTSEDEQFF
j_gene: TRBJ2-1
v_gene: TRBV29-1

CDR3aa: CASRSTGFQETQYF
j_gene: TRBJ2-5
v_gene: TRBV5-6

CDR3aa: CASSGGPGTEAFF
j_gene: TRBJ1-1
v_gene: TRBV9

CDR3aa: CASSQPGGGGTQYF
j_gene: TRBJ2-5
v_gene: TRBV5-4

CDR3aa: CASSLYGFHEQYF
j_gene: TRBJ2-7
v_gene: TRBV28

CDR3aa: CASSVRGIYYNEQFF
j_gene: TRBJ2-1
v_gene: TRBV11-2

CDR3aa: CAWSVNRGPELFF
j_gene: TRBJ1-4
v_gene: TRBV30

CDR3aa: CASSLALGDEQFF
j_gene: TRBJ2-1
v_gene: TRBV7-8

CDR3aa: CATKQGADTQYF
j_gene: TRBJ2-3
v_gene: TRBV27

CDR3aa: CASSQRTGAFSDYEQYF
j_gene: TRBJ2-7
v_gene: TRBV4-1